A selection of T cell receptor beta chains follows, all from one sample in a study of CD8+CD57+ T cells in acquired aplastic anemia. A single record per CDR3 protein comes from TCRdb applying MiXCR to the reads. In the table there are over 150,000 distinct CDR3 sequences, 71% of which are singletons. The material sequenced was sorted CD4+, CD8+, or CD8+CD57+ T cells (not recorded which) from PBMCs. The receptors were sampled from a human donor with aplastic anemia. CDR3s leave out the opening cysteine and the closing phenylalanine or tryptophan. Fields, in order: J gene, V gene, CDR3 protein.

TRBJ2-7 TRBV6-1 ASFGRGRMDEQY
TRBJ2-7 TRBV14 ASSQLAGGEQY
TRBJ2-1 TRBV5-1 ASSLGSGVTNEQF
TRBJ1-2 TRBV7-3 ASSLYVLGQRETYGYT
TRBJ2-5 TRBV12-3/TRBV12-4 ASSSTRGLKTQY
TRBJ1-2 TRBV10-1 ASLLPPFRTGGNYGYT
TRBJ2-3 TRBV7-3 ASSLVASGGTDTQY
TRBJ2-6 TRBV7-6 ASRSPLEANVLT
TRBJ2-5 TRBV2 ASRRTTQETQY
TRBJ2-2 TRBV7-3 ASKNPGTGNEQF
TRBJ2-2 TRBV7-3 ASSMATGGHGELF
TRBJ2-7 TRBV5-8 ASSVTGSRYEQY
TRBJ2-1 TRBV2 ASAGTKQF
TRBJ2-7 TRBV7-9 ASSLAHRGSYEQY
TRBJ2-7 TRBV7-3 ASSLAGQDEQY
TRBJ2-3 TRBV9 ASSVEVTDTQY
TRBJ2-7 TRBV20-1 SARATSGAYEQY
TRBJ2-2 TRBV7-9 ASSLAPTGTGELF
TRBJ2-1 TRBV5-1 ASSRIAGGYNEQF
TRBJ2-3 TRBV2 ASIGPRGGADTQY
TRBJ2-1 TRBV6-5 VSSEAPGIYNEQF
TRBJ2-1 TRBV15 VTSSGTDNNEQF
TRBJ2-1 TRBV15 ATSKRLEEQF
TRBJ1-5 TRBV2 ASGFWENQPQH
TRBJ2-7 TRBV29-1 SVAIGSPYEQY
TRBJ2-1 TRBV24-1 ATSDPQRCNHNEQF
TRBJ2-3 TRBV12-3/TRBV12-4 ASRPDPGGTDMQY
TRBJ1-1 TRBV2 ASSWVNTEAF
TRBJ2-5 TRBV24-1 ATSDFEGNQETQY
TRBJ2-3 TRBV15 ATSPGLARDTQY
TRBJ1-2 TRBV5-1 ASSLPAVDYGYT
TRBJ1-5 TRBV7-8 ASSLRTGGGQPQH
TRBJ1-3 TRBV6-5 ASSYFQGTGNTIY
TRBJ2-7 TRBV7-8 ASSLGASGADYEQY
TRBJ2-7 TRBV5-1 ASSSGLGYEQY
TRBJ2-7 TRBV5-1 ASSVGLGGSYEQY
TRBJ1-2 TRBV10-3 AISELGTGTSGGYT
TRBJ1-3 TRBV7-2 ASSASISGNTIY
TRBJ1-3 TRBV10-3 AISESPAPVSGNTIY
TRBJ1-5 TRBV7-2 ASSLGRVGNQPQH
TRBJ2-2 TRBV3-1 ASSRLVNTGELF